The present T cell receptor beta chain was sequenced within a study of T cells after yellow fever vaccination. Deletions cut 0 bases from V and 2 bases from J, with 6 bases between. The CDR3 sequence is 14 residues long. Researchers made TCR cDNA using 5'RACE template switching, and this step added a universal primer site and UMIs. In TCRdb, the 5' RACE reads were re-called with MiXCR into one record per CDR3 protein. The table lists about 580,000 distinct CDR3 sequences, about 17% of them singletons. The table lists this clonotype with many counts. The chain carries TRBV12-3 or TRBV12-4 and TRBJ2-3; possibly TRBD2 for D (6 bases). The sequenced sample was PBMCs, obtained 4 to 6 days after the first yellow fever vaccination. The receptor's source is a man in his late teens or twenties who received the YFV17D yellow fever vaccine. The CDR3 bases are TGTGCCAGCAGTTTAGCGGGACTCACAGATACGCAGTATTTT. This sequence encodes CASSLAGLTDTQYF.